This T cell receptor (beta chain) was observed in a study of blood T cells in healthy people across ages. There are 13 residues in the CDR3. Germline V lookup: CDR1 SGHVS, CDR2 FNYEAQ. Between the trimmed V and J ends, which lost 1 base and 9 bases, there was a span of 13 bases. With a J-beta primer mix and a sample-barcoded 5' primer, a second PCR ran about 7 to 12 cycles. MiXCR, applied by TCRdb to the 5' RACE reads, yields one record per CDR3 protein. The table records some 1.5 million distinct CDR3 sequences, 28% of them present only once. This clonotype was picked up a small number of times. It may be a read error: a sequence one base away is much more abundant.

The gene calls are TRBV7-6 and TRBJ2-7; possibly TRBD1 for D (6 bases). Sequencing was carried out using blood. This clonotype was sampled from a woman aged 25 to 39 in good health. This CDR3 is CASSLVAGVGQYF. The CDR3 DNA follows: TGTGCCAGCAGCTTAGTGGCAGGGGTCGGGCAGTACTTC.